The entry that follows covers one T cell receptor (beta chain) sequence. What it binds is unknown. MiXCR, applied by TCRdb to the 5' RACE reads, yields one record per CDR3 protein. Counted here are 150,000 or so distinct CDR3 sequences, 30% to 35% occurring once; the ten biggest clones make up around 6.2%. This sample was taken from a study of CD8 T cells in ankylosing spondylitis. Study outcomes and limitations: Reactive arthritis synovial fluid and blood were previously reported to contain some motif variants. Disease-linked clones reportedly showed significant enrichment in matched ankylosing spondylitis synovial fluid.

The specimen was synovial fluid, either unsorted or a sorted T cell fraction (not recorded which). The sequence was obtained from a male donor with ankylosing spondylitis.

The chain's CDR3 is CASRGSGGSQETQYF. The CDR3 nucleotides read TGCGCCAGCAGGGGTAGCGGGGGATCTCAAGAGACCCAGTACTTC. This chain connects TRBV5-1 to TRBJ2-5; TRBD2 agrees at 9 bases. Germline loops: CDR1 SGHRS, CDR2 YFSETQ. The CDR3 covers 15 residues. Trimming took 5 bases from V and 2 from J; bases not matched to a gene: 7.